This T cell receptor beta chain originates from a study of cytomegalovirus exposure and HLA in healthy donors. Whole-study findings and limits: The study flagged around 150 TCR beta chains as cytomegalovirus-associated. Presence/absence analyses supposed approximately even sequencing depth among donors.

The germline gives CDR1 SEHNR, CDR2 FQNEAQ (reference sequence). The CDR3 sequence is 15 residues long. Primers: 60 Vbeta forward and 13 Jbeta reverse. This table comes from immunoSEQ multiplex PCR, and its TCRdb copy is limited to in-frame clones, with some not included. This table has around 130,000 clones, around three quarters appearing once. Concerning this clone: Its target is not known. One end of the junction fails to match germline, which may point to a read error.

The chain uses TRBV7-9 and TRBJ2-7, with TRBD2 matching over 12 bases. The receptor's source is a woman aged 45-60 years in good health and CMV-seronegative. Sequenced input: PBMCs. In DNA, the CDR3 is TGTGCCAGCAGCCTAGCGGGAGGGATGTCCTACGAGCAGTACTTC. Translated: CASSLAGGMSYEQYF. Together with reference TRBV7-9 and TRBJ2-7, the CDR3 gives the full variable domain: DTGVSQNPRHKITKRGQNVTFRCDPISEHNRLYWYRQTLGQGPEFLTYFQNEAQLEKSRLLSDRFSAERPKGSFSTLEIQRTEQGDSAMYLCASSLAGGMSYEQYFGPGTRLTVT.